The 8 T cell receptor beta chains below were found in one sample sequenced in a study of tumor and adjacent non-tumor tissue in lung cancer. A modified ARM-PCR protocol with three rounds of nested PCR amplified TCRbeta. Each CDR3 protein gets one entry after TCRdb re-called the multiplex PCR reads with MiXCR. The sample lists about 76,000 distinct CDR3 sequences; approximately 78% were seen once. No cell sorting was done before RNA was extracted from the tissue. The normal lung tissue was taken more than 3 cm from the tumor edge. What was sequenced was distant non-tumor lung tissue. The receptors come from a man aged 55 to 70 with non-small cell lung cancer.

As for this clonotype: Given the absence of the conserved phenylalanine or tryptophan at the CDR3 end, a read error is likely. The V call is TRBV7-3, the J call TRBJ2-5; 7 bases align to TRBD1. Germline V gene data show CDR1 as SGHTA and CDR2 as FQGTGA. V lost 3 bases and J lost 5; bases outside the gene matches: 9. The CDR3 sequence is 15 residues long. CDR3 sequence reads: CASSFRQGGAETQYS. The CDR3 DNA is TGTGCCAGCAGCTTTCGACAGGGTGGTGCGGAGACCCAGTACTCC.

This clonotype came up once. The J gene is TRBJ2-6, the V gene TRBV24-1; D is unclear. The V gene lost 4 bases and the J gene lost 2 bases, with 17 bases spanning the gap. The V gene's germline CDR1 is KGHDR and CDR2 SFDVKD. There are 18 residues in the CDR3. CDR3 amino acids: CATSETIGTLAGANVLTF. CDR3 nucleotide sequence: TGTGCCACCAGTGAAACCATTGGAACCCTCGCTGGGGCCAACGTCCTGACTTTC.

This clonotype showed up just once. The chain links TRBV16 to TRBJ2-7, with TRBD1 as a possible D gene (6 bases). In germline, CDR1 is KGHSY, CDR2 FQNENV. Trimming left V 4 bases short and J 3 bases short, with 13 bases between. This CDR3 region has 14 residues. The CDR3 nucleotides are TGTGCCAGCAGCCCTACAGGGTCCAACTACGAGCAGTACTTC. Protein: CASSPTGSNYEQYF. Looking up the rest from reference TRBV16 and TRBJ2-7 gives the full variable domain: GEEVAQTPKHLVRGEGQKAKLYCAPIKGHSYVFWYQQVLKNEFKFLISFQNENVFDETGMPKERFSAKCLPNSPCSLEIQATKLEDSAVYFCASSPTGSNYEQYFGPGTRLTVT.

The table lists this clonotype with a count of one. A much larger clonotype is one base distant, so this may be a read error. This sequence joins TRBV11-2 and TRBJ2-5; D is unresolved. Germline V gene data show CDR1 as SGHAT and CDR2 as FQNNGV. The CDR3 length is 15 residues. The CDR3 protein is CPSSLRLSNQETQYF. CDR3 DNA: TGTCCCAGCAGCTTACGGCTAAGCAATCAAGAGACCCAGTACTTC.

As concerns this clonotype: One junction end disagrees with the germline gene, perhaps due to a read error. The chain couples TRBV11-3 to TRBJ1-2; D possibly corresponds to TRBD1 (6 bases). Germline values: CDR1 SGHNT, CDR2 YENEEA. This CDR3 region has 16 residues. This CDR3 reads CASSLKGRGGIYDYTF. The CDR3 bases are TGTGCCAGCAGCTTAAAGGGACGAGGGGGGATCTATGACTACACCTTC.

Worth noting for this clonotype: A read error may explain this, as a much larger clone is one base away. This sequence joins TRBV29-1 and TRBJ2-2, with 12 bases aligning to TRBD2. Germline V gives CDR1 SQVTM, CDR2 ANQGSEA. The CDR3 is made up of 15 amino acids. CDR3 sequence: CNALTSGSYPGELFF. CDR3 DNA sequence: TGCAACGCGCTGACTAGCGGGAGTTACCCCGGGGAGCTGTTTTTT.

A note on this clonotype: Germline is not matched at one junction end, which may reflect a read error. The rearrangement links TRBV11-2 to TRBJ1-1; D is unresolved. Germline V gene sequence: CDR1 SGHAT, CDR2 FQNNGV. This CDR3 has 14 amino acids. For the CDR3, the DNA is TGTGCTAGCAGCTTAGTCGGTAAGGGCCCTGAAGCTTTCTTT. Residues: CASSLVGKGPEAFF.

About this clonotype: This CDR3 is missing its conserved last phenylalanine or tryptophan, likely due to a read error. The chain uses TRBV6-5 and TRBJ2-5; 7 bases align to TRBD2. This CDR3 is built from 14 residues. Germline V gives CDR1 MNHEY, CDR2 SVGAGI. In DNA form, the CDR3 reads TGTGCCGGCAGTGATAACGGGACCGCGGGGGCCCAGTACTTA. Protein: CAGSDNGTAGAQYL.